This T cell receptor (beta chain) was identified in a study of cytomegalovirus exposure and HLA in healthy donors. Study observations and caveats: It was only CMV serostatus that was available as immune exposure information. Analyzed later, most CMV-associated TCR beta chains appeared HLA-restricted.

This clone was seen more than once but under ten times. Its target is unknown. PCR amplification relied on 60 Vbeta primers (plus 13 Jbeta primers). Here immunoSEQ multiplex PCR was the method, and the copy in TCRdb shows in-frame clones only, minus some. This table holds 150,000 to 200,000 clones, approximately 75% found once. V dropped 3 bases and J dropped 5 bases, with 23 bases sitting between them. This CDR3 is 18 amino acids long. Germline values: CDR1 LNHDA, CDR2 SQIVND (reference sequence). The rearrangement joins TRBV19 to TRBJ1-3, with D perhaps matching TRBD1 (6 bases). The sample consisted of PBMCs. This TCR came from a woman under 30 in good health and CMV-seronegative. CDR3 DNA sequence: TGTGCCAGTAGTATTCGCCACTTGGGACAAATCGCCAGAAACACCATATATTTT. It specifies CASSIRHLGQIARNTIYF. The whole variable domain, filled in from reference TRBV19 and TRBJ1-3, reads DGGITQSPKYLFRKEGQNVTLSCEQNLNHDAMYWYRQDPGQGLRLIYYSQIVNDFQKGDIAEGYSVSREKKESFPLTVTSAQKNPTAFYLCASSIRHLGQIARNTIYFGEGSWLTVV.